These T cell receptor beta chains were read from a single sample in a study of neurological immune-mediated disorders. One entry per CDR3 protein, called by TCRdb with MiXCR from the 5' RACE reads. Of some 24,000 distinct CDR3 sequences in the sample, 10% to 15% were seen once. Specimen: PBMCs. Source of these receptors: a woman between 40 and 55 years old with HTLV-1-associated myelopathy (HAM/TSP). CDR3s include the opening cysteine and the closing phenylalanine or tryptophan. D genes are given only for firm matches. Where a row states a size, it is once, few, many or the class of an expanded clone; other rows omit it.

clone_size	v_call	d_call	j_call	cdr3_aa	cdr3_nt
many	TRBV21-1	-	TRBJ1-4	CARSKGGRASDPNEKLFF	TGTGCCAGGAGCAAGGGTGGGAGGGCAAGTGACCCGAATGAAAAACTGTTTTTT
medium-sized	TRBV9	TRBD1	TRBJ1-2	CASSTGQGLLSNYGYTF	TGTGCCAGCAGCACAGGACAGGGCCTCTTATCCAACTATGGCTACACCTTC
many	TRBV5-1	TRBD2	TRBJ2-3	CASSWTPSGGTDTQYF	TGCGCCAGCAGCTGGACTCCTAGCGGGGGGACAGATACGCAGTATTTT
many	TRBV16	-	TRBJ1-1	CASSQPGTANTEVFF	TGTGCCAGCAGCCAGCCCGGGACGGCGAACACTGAAGTTTTCTTT
-	TRBV29-1	-	TRBJ2-6	CSVDRGSGGNVLTF	TGCAGCGTTGACAGGGGTTCTGGGGGCAACGTCCTGACTTTC
many	TRBV20-1	-	TRBJ1-5	CSAFLSTGPQHF	TGCAGTGCTTTCCTAAGTACGGGGCCCCAGCATTTT
many	TRBV11-2	-	TRBJ2-3	CASRPIPTRRTTDTQYF	TGTGCCAGCAGGCCGATCCCGACGCGGAGGACGACAGATACGCAGTATTTT
many	TRBV10-3	TRBD2	TRBJ2-1	CAISESLAGALGDEQFF	TGTGCCATCAGTGAGTCCCTAGCGGGGGCCCTTGGGGATGAGCAGTTCTTC
many	TRBV20-1	TRBD1	TRBJ2-3	CSAPPAGQGAGDTQYF	TGCAGTGCTCCCCCCGCGGGACAGGGGGCCGGAGATACGCAGTATTTT
medium-sized	TRBV10-3	-	TRBJ1-4	CASQGANEKLFF	TGTGCCAGTCAGGGCGCTAATGAAAAACTGTTTTTT
many	TRBV5-1	-	TRBJ1-2	CASSLDRDTHYGYTF	TGCGCCAGCAGCTTGGACCGGGACACTCACTATGGCTACACCTTC
many	TRBV2	-	TRBJ1-2	CASTDTNSLGGYTF	TGTGCCAGCACGGACACCAATTCCCTCGGGGGCTACACCTTC
many	TRBV5-1	TRBD1	TRBJ2-1	CASSPGQGSYNEQFF	TGCGCCAGCAGCCCGGGACAGGGGTCCTACAATGAGCAGTTCTTC
-	TRBV5-4	-	TRBJ2-7	CASSPTLSTTAAYEQYF	TGTGCCAGCAGCCCAACACTGAGTACGACAGCGGCCTACGAGCAGTACTTC
many	TRBV5-1	-	TRBJ2-3	CASSGTGTRETDTQYF	TGCGCCAGCAGCGGCACCGGGACCAGGGAGACAGATACGCAGTATTTT
many	TRBV5-1	-	TRBJ2-3	CASRGAGRSTDTQYF	TGCGCCAGCAGGGGGGCAGGGAGGAGCACAGATACGCAGTATTTT
many	TRBV3-1	TRBD1	TRBJ2-7	CASSQDYRGSYEQYF	TGTGCCAGCAGCCAAGATTACAGGGGTTCCTACGAGCAGTACTTC
many	TRBV10-3	-	TRBJ2-7	CAIRPGHSYEQYF	TGTGCCATCAGGCCAGGACACTCCTACGAGCAGTACTTC
many	TRBV20-1	-	TRBJ1-2	CSAGGRVEGYTF	TGCAGTGCCGGAGGCAGGGTGGAAGGCTACACCTTC